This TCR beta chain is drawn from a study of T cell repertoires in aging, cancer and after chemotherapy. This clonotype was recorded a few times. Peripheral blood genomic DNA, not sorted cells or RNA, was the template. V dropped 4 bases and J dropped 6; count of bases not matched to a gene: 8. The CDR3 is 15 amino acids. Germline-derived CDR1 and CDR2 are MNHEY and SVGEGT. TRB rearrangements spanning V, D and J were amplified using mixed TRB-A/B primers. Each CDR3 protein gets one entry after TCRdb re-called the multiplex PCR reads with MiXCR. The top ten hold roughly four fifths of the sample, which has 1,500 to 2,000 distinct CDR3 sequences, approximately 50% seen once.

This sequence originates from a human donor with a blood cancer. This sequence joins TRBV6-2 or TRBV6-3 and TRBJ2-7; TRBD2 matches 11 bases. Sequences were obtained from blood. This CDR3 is CASSSLLAGAPEQYF. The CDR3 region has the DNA TGTGCCAGCAGTTCCCTACTAGCGGGAGCTCCCGAGCAGTACTTC.